The source of this TCR beta chain is a study of blood T cell repertoires in COVID-19. This clone has more than one count but fewer than ten. The CDR3 sequence is 14 residues long. Germline CDR1 and CDR2: MNHNY and SVGAGI (reference sequence). The junction had 9 bases not matched to a gene; V was cut back by 5 bases and J by 6 bases. Original processing notes: Nucleated cell counts were estimated from reference gene primer amplification. Assay used: immunoSEQ multiplex PCR; TCRdb lists only in-frame clones, some missing. V, J and clone size are taken as reported in that table, and D and trimming were inferred from the DNA itself. Among just over 250,000 clones listed, 88% were seen once.

The clonotype was recovered from a man aged 55-75 years who had recovered from COVID-19. The chain recombines TRBV6-6 with TRBJ1-1, with 7 bases identical to TRBD1. Material: peripheral blood. CDR3 nucleotide sequence: TGTGCCAGCAGTGGACGGACAGGAGGGGCTGAAGCTTTCTTT. Translation: CASSGRTGGAEAFF.